The rows below give T cell receptor beta chains drawn from one sample of a study of CD8+ T cells in alopecia areata. Libraries were prepared by immunoSEQ multiplex PCR; TCRdb keeps only in-frame clonotypes and omits some of them. Here the sample spans roughly 100,000 clones, around 86% being singletons. Sample: CD8+ T cells sorted from blood, taken at roughly week 30, from a patient treated with tofacitinib. All receptors derive from a human donor with alopecia areata. The CDR3 runs from the conserved cysteine through the conserved F or W. Fields, in order: CDR3 length, J gene, clone size, V gene, CDR3 protein. Rows give clone size only sometimes, using once, few, many, or a class for an expanded clone.

13 | TRBJ2-7 | - | TRBV7-3 | CASSLGKSYEQYF
16 | TRBJ2-1 | - | TRBV7-3 | CASSLNLMGPYNEQFF
15 | TRBJ1-1 | - | TRBV5-6 | CASSYTPGGGPEAFF
14 | TRBJ2-7 | - | TRBV6-5 | CASSPAGASYEQYF
14 | TRBJ2-1 | - | TRBV4-1 | CASKELVTYNEQFF
14 | TRBJ2-7 | - | TRBV27 | CASTVGGGSGEQYF
13 | TRBJ2-5 | - | TRBV7-7 | CASSSEGFGAQYF
16 | TRBJ2-3 | - | TRBV7-8 | CASSTLTSFLTDTQYF
13 | TRBJ2-7 | - | TRBV5-4 | CASQDSSSYEQYF
14 | TRBJ2-7 | - | TRBV13 | CASSLGRGSYEQYF
14 | TRBJ2-3 | - | TRBV19 | CASKEQGQGDTQYF
15 | TRBJ2-3 | - | TRBV7-9 | CASSSTGGGTDTQYF
14 | TRBJ2-3 | - | TRBV4-1 | CASSHGNRGDTQYF
12 | TRBJ1-2 | - | TRBV21-1 | CASTLPRDGYTF
14 | TRBJ2-1 | - | TRBV12-5 | CASGLQGRDNEQFF
15 | TRBJ2-7 | - | TRBV7-8 | CASSPRDSGGYEQYF
18 | TRBJ2-7 | few | TRBV29-1 | CSVEDQAGQGKYPYEQYF
15 | TRBJ1-5 | - | TRBV12-5 | CASGLDVRGNQPQHF
16 | TRBJ1-4 | - | TRBV5-6 | CASSTPGPTGDEKLFF
15 | TRBJ2-1 | - | TRBV19 | CASSIRSASYNEQFF
15 | TRBJ1-4 | - | TRBV29-1 | CSAVVFRDNKEKLFF
15 | TRBJ2-2 | - | TRBV11-2 | CASSSSAFNTGELFF
15 | TRBJ2-1 | once | TRBV5-6 | CASSLDSGWRNEQFF
11 | TRBJ2-7 | few | TRBV28 | CASSLRDEQYF
14 | TRBJ2-7 | - | TRBV7-9 | CASSRDRDNLEQYF
11 | TRBJ2-3 | - | TRBV4-1 | CASSQDALQYF
15 | TRBJ2-2 | - | TRBV16 | CASSQVGYDTGELFF
13 | TRBJ2-2 | - | TRBV29-1 | CSAHVQNTGELFF
12 | TRBJ1-2 | - | TRBV9 | CASSESNYGYTF